This is a list of T cell receptor beta chains from one sample in a study of T cell responses to AZD1222 COVID-19 vaccine. Profiled with immunoSEQ multiplex PCR; TCRdb holds only in-frame clones, not every one. The profile shows approximately 200,000 clones, about 90% of them singletons. This sample comprised peripheral blood, obtained on day 0 of MenACWY control vaccination. These TCRs come from an adult in good health. Both conserved end residues are part of each CDR3. D genes are given only for firm matches. Size is omitted from some rows. Given values are once, few, many or a class for expanded clones.

j_call d_call v_call clone_size cdr3_nt cdr3_aa
TRBJ1-3 - TRBV28 - TGTGCCAGTGCCTCCTGGGGTGTGTCGGGGCATCTCGGAAACACCATATATTTT CASASWGVSGHLGNTIYF
TRBJ1-6 - TRBV7-2 - TGTGCCAGCAGCTCCCCCGTCGGGGAGGCGGATTCACCCCTCCACTTT CASSSPVGEADSPLHF
TRBJ2-7 - TRBV12-3/TRBV12-4 - TGTGCCAGCAGATACGACAACTCCTACGAGCAGTACTTC CASRYDNSYEQYF
TRBJ2-7 - TRBV7-8 few TGTGCCAGCAGCCCCGGTACACACGAGCAGTACTTC CASSPGTHEQYF
TRBJ2-7 TRBD2 TRBV3-1/TRBV3-2 few TGTGCCAGCAGCCAAGCCGGGTTAGCGGGGGGCCTTCAACGCTACGAGCAGTACTTC CASSQAGLAGGLQRYEQYF
TRBJ2-4 - TRBV30 - TGTGCCTGGGGACGAGCGGGTTCCAAAAACATTCAGTACTTC CAWGRAGSKNIQYF
TRBJ2-7 TRBD1 TRBV5-4 - TGTGCCAGCAGCACCGACAGGGCCATTGAGGAGCAGTACTTC CASSTDRAIEEQYF
TRBJ1-2 - TRBV28 once TGTGCCAGCACCGCACAAGGGCGGGGTGGCTACACCTTC CASTAQGRGGYTF
TRBJ1-2 TRBD1 TRBV27 - TGTGCCAGCAGTCCAAGATACCATAAGACAGGGGGCGCTGGGGGCTACACCTTC CASSPRYHKTGGAGGYTF
TRBJ2-7 TRBD1 TRBV6-6 - TGTGCCAGCACCCCCAGACAGGGGTCTGCCTACGAGCAGTACTTC CASTPRQGSAYEQYF
TRBJ1-2 - TRBV19 - TGTGCCAGCGCCGGAGGGCTAGCGGATGGCTACACCTTC CASAGGLADGYTF
TRBJ1-1 - TRBV30 few TGTGCCTGGAGTGTAGGGGGGCGCATAACTGAAGCTTTCTTT CAWSVGGRITEAFF
TRBJ2-7 TRBD1 TRBV10-3 - TGTGCCATCAGCTCCGCCGGGACAGGGGGATACGAGCAGTACTTC CAISSAGTGGYEQYF
TRBJ2-3 TRBD2 TRBV9 - TGTGCCAGCAGCGCGCTCTCTGGCGGGGGGCTCTCAGATACGCAGTATTTT CASSALSGGGLSDTQYF
TRBJ2-7 TRBD2 TRBV4-3 - TGCGCCAGCAGCCAAGATCAGCGGGGGGTGTACGAGCAGTACTTC CASSQDQRGVYEQYF
TRBJ2-4 - TRBV5-4 - TGTGCCAGCAGCTCTAGTGGTCTAGCCAAAAACATTCAGTACTTC CASSSSGLAKNIQYF
TRBJ2-7 TRBD2 TRBV27 - TGTGCCAGCAGTTTTACTAGCGGGAGCTCCTACGAGCAGTACTTC CASSFTSGSSYEQYF
TRBJ1-3 TRBD1 TRBV7-6 - TGTGCCAGCAGCCAAGGGACAGACTCTGGAAACACCATATATTTT CASSQGTDSGNTIYF
TRBJ2-5 - TRBV19 - TGTGCCAGTAGTATCCGGGGAGGAGAGACCCAGTACTTC CASSIRGGETQYF
TRBJ1-2 TRBD1 TRBV28 - TGTGCCAGCAGTTATCCAGGGGGCGACTATGGCTACACCTTC CASSYPGGDYGYTF
TRBJ2-7 - TRBV9 - TGTGCCAGCAGCGTAGGTCACCCTCCGGCCGAGCAGTACTTC CASSVGHPPAEQYF
TRBJ1-4 - TRBV7-9 - TGTGCCAGCAGCTTATACGGGGATGAAAAACTGTTTTTT CASSLYGDEKLFF
TRBJ1-2 - TRBV5-4 - TGTGCCAGCAGCCCAATATACGGGACTGATGCTTATGGCTACACCTTC CASSPIYGTDAYGYTF
TRBJ1-5 TRBD1 TRBV28 once TGTGCCAGCAGTGTAGGGACAGGTAATCAGCCCCAGCATTTT CASSVGTGNQPQHF
TRBJ1-2 TRBD1 TRBV5-1 few TGCGCCAGCAGCTTGGCCATAGGACAGGGGGCAGTGGGCTACACCTTC CASSLAIGQGAVGYTF
TRBJ2-7 - TRBV7-2 few TGTGCCAGCAGCGACCCTTTGGGAAAGAGGGTCTACGAGCAGTACTTC CASSDPLGKRVYEQYF
TRBJ1-1 - TRBV18 - TGTGCCAGCTCACCAGGATTCATGAACACTGAAGCTTTCTTT CASSPGFMNTEAFF
TRBJ2-7 TRBD1 TRBV18 - TGTGCCAGCTCACCACGGGACAGCCTCTACGAGCAGTACTTC CASSPRDSLYEQYF
TRBJ2-7 - TRBV7-6 - TGTGCCAGCAGCCTCAGGACAGTTGGCCCCTACGAGCAGTACTTC CASSLRTVGPYEQYF
TRBJ1-1 - TRBV9 - TGTGCCAGCAGCCCTCCAGGAGGGTCCACTGAAGCTTTCTTT CASSPPGGSTEAFF
TRBJ1-1 - TRBV19 - TGTGCCAGTAGTATCGGGACCTTTCAAGGCACTGAAGCTTTCTTT CASSIGTFQGTEAFF
TRBJ1-1 TRBD1 TRBV3-1/TRBV3-2 - TGTGCCAGCAGCCAGGGACAGGGGGCAAAAACTGAAGCTTTCTTT CASSQGQGAKTEAFF
TRBJ2-5 - TRBV7-3 - TGTGCCAGCAGCCCCGGCCCGGGGGAAGGGGGAGAGACCCAGTACTTC CASSPGPGEGGETQYF
TRBJ2-7 - TRBV19 - TGTGCCAGTAGTATAAGCCGCGGCGACGAGCAGTACTTC CASSISRGDEQYF
TRBJ1-5 - TRBV5-6 - TGTGCCAGCAGCTTGGGTTTGGGCAATCAGCCCCAGCATTTT CASSLGLGNQPQHF
TRBJ1-1 - TRBV19 - TGTGCCAGTAGTTCGAGCAGGGTCCTGAACACTGAAGCTTTCTTT CASSSSRVLNTEAFF
TRBJ1-1 TRBD1 TRBV27 once TGTGCCAGCAGTTACGGGACAGGGGGCCCTGAAGCTTTCTTT CASSYGTGGPEAFF
TRBJ1-5 - TRBV6-2/TRBV6-3 - TGTGCCAGCAGTTACGCAGGGTGGGATCAGCCCCAGCATTTT CASSYAGWDQPQHF
TRBJ2-7 - TRBV27 - TGTGCCAGCAGTCCCTCGGGGCCCGGCGAGCAGTACTTC CASSPSGPGEQYF
TRBJ2-5 - TRBV5-1 - TGCGCCAGCAGCCCGAGCAACCACGGGGAGACCCAGTACTTC CASSPSNHGETQYF
TRBJ2-7 - TRBV3-1/TRBV3-2 - TGTGCCAGCAGCCAAGTGGGGCAGGTGACGCGTGAGCAGTACTTC CASSQVGQVTREQYF
TRBJ2-7 - TRBV29-1 - TGCAGCGTTGAACTTACGGGGGCGGGGGAGCAGTACTTC CSVELTGAGEQYF
TRBJ2-2 TRBD2 TRBV7-6 - TGTGCCAGCAGCTTAGTTCGAAGATCCATAGCGGGAGCCACCGGGGAGCTGTTTTTT CASSLVRRSIAGATGELFF
TRBJ2-1 TRBD1 TRBV5-8 - TGTGCCAGCAGCCGTGACAGGGGAGGCAATGAGCAGTTCTTC CASSRDRGGNEQFF
TRBJ2-3 TRBD2 TRBV5-1 - TGCGCCAGCAATACAGCGGGAGACGATACGCAGTATTTT CASNTAGDDTQYF
TRBJ1-5 - TRBV6-5 - TGTGCCAGCAGCCCACTTCTTTCCCTCAATCAGCCCCAGCATTTT CASSPLLSLNQPQHF
TRBJ2-3 TRBD2 TRBV9 - TGTGCCAGCAGCTACGGACTAGCGGGAGCCGTAGGAGATACGCAGTATTTT CASSYGLAGAVGDTQYF
TRBJ1-2 - TRBV16 - TGTGCCAGCAGCCTCCTTTATGGCTACACCTTC CASSLLYGYTF
TRBJ1-2 TRBD1 TRBV7-3 - TGTGCCAGCAGCCCGTCGGGACAGGGGTTGGGTGGCTACACCTTC CASSPSGQGLGGYTF
TRBJ2-7 - TRBV5-4 - TGTGCCAGCAGCCCAGGGGGGGGACGGTACGAGCAGTACTTC CASSPGGGRYEQYF
TRBJ2-7 - TRBV28 - TGTGCCAGCAGTTTATCGGGACGAGCTGGATTGGGGTACTTC CASSLSGRAGLGYF
TRBJ1-5 - TRBV7-2 - TGTGCCAGCAGCTTAGATTGGGGGAATCAGCCCCAGCATTTT CASSLDWGNQPQHF
TRBJ2-3 TRBD1 TRBV10-3 once TGTGCCATCGGTGGACAGGGATTAGATACGCAGTATTTT CAIGGQGLDTQYF